These T cell receptor beta chains were read from a single sample in a study of CD4 T cells in relation to SARS-CoV-2 and coronaviruses. Antigens for these TCRs are unknown. Only in-frame clones appear in the TCRdb table, and some are missing; sequencing was by immunoSEQ multiplex PCR. This table has about 15,000 clones, 78% appearing once. The specimen sequenced was CD4+ T cells from PBMCs, cultured in vitro. The receptors derive from a human donor in good health. The CDR3 runs from the conserved cysteine through the conserved F or W. The order of the fields is clone size, CDR3 length, V gene, CDR3 protein. Clone size is not always given. Where it is, it says once, few, many or a class for expanded clones.

once | 15 | TRBV19 | CASNVRAPPVYGYTF
- | 12 | TRBV28 | CASSFASYEQYF
- | 15 | TRBV4-2 | CASSQDEGLKTPLHF
few | 13 | TRBV25-1 | CASSRDIEYEQYF
- | 13 | TRBV12-3/TRBV12-4 | CASRYPGRTEAFF
- | 18 | TRBV3-1/TRBV3-2 | CASSQESVGLAVKNEQFF
few | 14 | TRBV5-4 | CASSFMGGRYEQYF
- | 14 | TRBV19 | CASSMGEVNTEAFF
- | 16 | TRBV19 | CASSVTSGRIENIQYF
few | 15 | TRBV6-1 | CASSSGTFGANVLTF
- | 17 | TRBV4-1 | CASSQEGWNRGTDTQYF